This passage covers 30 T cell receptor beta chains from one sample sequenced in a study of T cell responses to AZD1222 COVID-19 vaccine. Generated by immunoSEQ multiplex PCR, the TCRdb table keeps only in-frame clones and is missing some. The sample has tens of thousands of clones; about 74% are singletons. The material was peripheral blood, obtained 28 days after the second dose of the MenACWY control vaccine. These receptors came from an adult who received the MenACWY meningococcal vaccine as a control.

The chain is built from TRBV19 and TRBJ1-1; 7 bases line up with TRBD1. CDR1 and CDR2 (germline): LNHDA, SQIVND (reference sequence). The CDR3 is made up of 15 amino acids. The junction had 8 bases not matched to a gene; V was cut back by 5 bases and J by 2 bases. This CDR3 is CASSLSTGRNTEAFF. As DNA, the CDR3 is TGTGCCAGTAGTTTATCGACAGGGCGCAACACTGAAGCTTTCTTT. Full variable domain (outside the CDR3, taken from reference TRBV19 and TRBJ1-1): DGGITQSPKYLFRKEGQNVTLSCEQNLNHDAMYWYRQDPGQGLRLIYYSQIVNDFQKGDIAEGYSVSREKKESFPLTVTSAQKNPTAFYLCASSLSTGRNTEAFFGQGTRLTVV.

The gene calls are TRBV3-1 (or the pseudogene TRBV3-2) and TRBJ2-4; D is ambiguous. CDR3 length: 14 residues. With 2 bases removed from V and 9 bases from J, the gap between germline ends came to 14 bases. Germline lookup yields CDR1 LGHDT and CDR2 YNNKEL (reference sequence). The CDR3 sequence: CASSQSRPPSIQYF. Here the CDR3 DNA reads TGTGCCAGCAGCCAAAGTAGGCCCCCCAGCATTCAGTACTTC.

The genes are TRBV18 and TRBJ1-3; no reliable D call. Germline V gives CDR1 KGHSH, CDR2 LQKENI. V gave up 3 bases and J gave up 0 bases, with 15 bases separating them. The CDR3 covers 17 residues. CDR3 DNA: TGTGCCAGCTCACCGGAGTTCCCCGACTACTCTGGAAACACCATATATTTT. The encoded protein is CASSPEFPDYSGNTIYF.

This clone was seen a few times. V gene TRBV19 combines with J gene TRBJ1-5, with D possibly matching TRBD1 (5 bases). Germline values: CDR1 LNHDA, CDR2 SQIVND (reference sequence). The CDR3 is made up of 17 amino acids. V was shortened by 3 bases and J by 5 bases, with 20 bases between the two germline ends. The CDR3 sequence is CASSIYPRHGGDQPQHF. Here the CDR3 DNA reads TGTGCCAGTAGTATTTACCCCCGGCACGGGGGGGATCAGCCCCAGCATTTT.

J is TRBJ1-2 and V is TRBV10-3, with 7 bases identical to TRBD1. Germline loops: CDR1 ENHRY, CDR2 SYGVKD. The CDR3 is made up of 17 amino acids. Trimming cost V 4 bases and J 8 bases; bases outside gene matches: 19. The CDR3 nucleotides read TGTGCCATCAGTGGGGGGGGACAGCACCGAAAAATTACGGGCTACACCTTC. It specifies CAISGGGQHRKITGYTF.

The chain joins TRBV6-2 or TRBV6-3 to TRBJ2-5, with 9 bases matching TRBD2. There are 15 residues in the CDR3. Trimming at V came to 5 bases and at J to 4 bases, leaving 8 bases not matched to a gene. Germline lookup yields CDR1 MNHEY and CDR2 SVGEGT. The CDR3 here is CASSPLAGGIETQYF. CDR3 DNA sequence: TGTGCCAGCAGTCCCCTCGCGGGGGGGATAGAGACCCAGTACTTC.

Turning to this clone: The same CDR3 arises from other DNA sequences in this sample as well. CDR3 in DNA: TGTGCCAGCAGCCAACCAGCGGGGGGGGCCGGGGAGCTGTTTTTT. This sequence encodes CASSQPAGGAGELFF. V and J are TRBV3-1 (or the pseudogene TRBV3-2) and TRBJ2-2; 10 nucleotides agree with TRBD2. The germline CDR1 and CDR2 sequences are LGHDT and YNNKEL (reference sequence). J lost 6 bases, V lost 2 bases, and 3 bases had no gene match. The CDR3 loop spans 15 amino acids.

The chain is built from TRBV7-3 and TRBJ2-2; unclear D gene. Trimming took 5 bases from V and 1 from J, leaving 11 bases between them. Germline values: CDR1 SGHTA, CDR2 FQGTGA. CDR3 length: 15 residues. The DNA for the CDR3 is TGTGCCAGCAGCCTCAATCACGGGAACACCGGGGAGCTGTTTTTT. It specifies CASSLNHGNTGELFF.

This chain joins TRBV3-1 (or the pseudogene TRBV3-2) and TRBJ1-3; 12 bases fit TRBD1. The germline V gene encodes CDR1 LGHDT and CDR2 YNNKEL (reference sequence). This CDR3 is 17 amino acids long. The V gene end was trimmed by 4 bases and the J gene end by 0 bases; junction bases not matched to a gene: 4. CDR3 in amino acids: CASSLGTGGSSGNTIYF. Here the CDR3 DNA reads TGTGCCAGCAGCCTGGGGACAGGGGGCTCCTCTGGAAACACCATATATTTT.

CDR3 sequence: CASRPSTGGGQYF. The CDR3 nucleotides read TGCGCCAGCAGGCCGTCGACAGGAGGGGGGCAGTATTTT. The rearrangement joins TRBV4-1 to TRBJ2-3, with D tentatively TRBD1 or TRBD2 (6 bases each). The V gene lost 6 bases and the J gene lost 11 bases, with 18 bases spanning the gap. This CDR3 comprises 13 residues. Germline CDR1 is MGHRA and CDR2 is YSYEKL.

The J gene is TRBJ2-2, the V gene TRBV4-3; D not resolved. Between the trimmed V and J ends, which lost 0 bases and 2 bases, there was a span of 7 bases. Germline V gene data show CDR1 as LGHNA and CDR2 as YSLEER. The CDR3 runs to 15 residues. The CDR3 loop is CASSQDPANTGELFF. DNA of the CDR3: TGCGCCAGCAGCCAAGATCCAGCTAACACCGGGGAGCTGTTTTTT.

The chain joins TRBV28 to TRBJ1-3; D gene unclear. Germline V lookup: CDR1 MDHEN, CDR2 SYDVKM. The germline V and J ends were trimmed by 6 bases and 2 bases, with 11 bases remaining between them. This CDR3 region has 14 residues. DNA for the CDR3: TGTGCCAGCAGCCTTACAGCTGCTGGAAACACCATATATTTT. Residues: CASSLTAAGNTIYF.

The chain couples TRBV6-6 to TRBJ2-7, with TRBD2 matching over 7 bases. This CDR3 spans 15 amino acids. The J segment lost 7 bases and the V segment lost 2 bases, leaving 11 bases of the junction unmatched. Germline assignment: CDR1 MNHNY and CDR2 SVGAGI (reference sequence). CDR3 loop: CASSYPGLPHGEQYF. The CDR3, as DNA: TGTGCCAGCAGTTACCCGGGACTACCCCACGGAGAGCAGTACTTC.

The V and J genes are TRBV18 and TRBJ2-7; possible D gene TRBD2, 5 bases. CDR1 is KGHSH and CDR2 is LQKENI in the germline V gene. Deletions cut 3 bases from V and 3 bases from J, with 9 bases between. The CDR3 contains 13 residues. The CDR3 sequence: CASSPGNGYEQYF. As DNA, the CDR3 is TGTGCCAGCTCACCCGGGAACGGCTACGAGCAGTACTTC. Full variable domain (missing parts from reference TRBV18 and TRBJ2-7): NAGVMQNPRHLVRRRGQEARLRCSPMKGHSHVYWYRQLPEEGLKFMVYLQKENIIDESGMPKERFSAEFPKEGPSILRIQQVVRGDSAAYFCASSPGNGYEQYFGPGTRLTVT.

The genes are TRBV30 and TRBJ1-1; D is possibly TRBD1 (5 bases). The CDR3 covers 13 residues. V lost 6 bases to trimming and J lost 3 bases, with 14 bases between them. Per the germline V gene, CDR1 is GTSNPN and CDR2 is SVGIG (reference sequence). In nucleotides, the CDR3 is TGTGCCTGTGCGGGGGGGTGGGACACTGAAGCTTTCTTT. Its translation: CACAGGWDTEAFF.

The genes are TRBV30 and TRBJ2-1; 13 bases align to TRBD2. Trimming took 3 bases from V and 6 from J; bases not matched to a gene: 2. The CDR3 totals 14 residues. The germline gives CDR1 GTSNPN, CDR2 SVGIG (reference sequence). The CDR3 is CAWRTSGGFNEQFF. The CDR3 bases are TGTGCCTGGAGGACTAGCGGGGGGTTCAATGAGCAGTTCTTC.

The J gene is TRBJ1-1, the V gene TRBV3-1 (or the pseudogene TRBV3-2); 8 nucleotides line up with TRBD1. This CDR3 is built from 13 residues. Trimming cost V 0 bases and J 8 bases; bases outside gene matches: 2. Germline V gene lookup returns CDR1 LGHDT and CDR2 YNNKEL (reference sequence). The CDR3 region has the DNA TGTGCCAGCAGCCAAGATTGGGACAGGGAAGCTTTCTTT. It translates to CASSQDWDREAFF.

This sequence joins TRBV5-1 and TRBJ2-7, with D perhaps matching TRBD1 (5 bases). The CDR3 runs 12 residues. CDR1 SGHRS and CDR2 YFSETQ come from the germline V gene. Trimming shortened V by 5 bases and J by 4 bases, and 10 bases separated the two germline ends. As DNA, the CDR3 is TGCGCCAGCAGTTCAGGGTCTTACGAGCAGTACTTC. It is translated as CASSSGSYEQYF.

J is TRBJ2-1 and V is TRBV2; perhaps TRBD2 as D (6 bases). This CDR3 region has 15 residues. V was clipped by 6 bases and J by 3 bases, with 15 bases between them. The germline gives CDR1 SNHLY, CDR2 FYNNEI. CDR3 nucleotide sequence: TGTGCCAGCAGGACTAGTCTAAGCGGCTACAATGAGCAGTTCTTC. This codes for CASRTSLSGYNEQFF.

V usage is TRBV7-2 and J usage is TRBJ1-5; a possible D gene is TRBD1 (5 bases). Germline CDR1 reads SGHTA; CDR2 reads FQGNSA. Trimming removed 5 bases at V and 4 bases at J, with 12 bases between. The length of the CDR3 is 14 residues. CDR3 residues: CASSPGRGNQPQHF. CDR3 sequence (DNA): TGTGCCAGCAGCCCAGGACGGGGGAATCAGCCCCAGCATTTT.

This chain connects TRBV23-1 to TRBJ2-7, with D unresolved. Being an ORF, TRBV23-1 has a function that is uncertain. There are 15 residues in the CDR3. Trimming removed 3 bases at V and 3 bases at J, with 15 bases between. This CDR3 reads CASSQGSFKYYEQYF. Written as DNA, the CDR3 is TGCGCCAGCAGTCAGGGATCCTTCAAATACTACGAGCAGTACTTC.

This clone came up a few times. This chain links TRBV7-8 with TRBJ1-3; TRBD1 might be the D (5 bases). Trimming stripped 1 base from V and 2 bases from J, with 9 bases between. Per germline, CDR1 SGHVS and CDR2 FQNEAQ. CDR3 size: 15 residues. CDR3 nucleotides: TGTGCCAGCAGCTTAGGTCGGGGCCCTGGAAACACCATATATTTT. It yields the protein CASSLGRGPGNTIYF.

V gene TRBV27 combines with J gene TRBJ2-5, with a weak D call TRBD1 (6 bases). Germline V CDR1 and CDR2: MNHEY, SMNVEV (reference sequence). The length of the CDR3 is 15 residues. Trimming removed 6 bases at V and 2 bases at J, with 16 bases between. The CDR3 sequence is CASSRVHGQQETQYF. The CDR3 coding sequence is TGTGCCAGCAGCCGAGTGCATGGACAGCAAGAGACCCAGTACTTC.

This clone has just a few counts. The chain's CDR3 is CASTRGQGGTEAFF. The CDR3 bases are TGTGCCAGTACCCGGGGGCAGGGTGGAACTGAAGCTTTCTTT. This chain connects TRBV19 to TRBJ1-1; D is perhaps TRBD1 (6 bases). The CDR3 sequence is 14 residues long. The germline V gene has CDR1 LNHDA and CDR2 SQIVND (reference sequence). Trimming stripped 7 bases from V and 5 bases from J, with 17 bases between. Based on the CDR3 plus reference TRBV19 and TRBJ1-1, the full variable domain is DGGITQSPKYLFRKEGQNVTLSCEQNLNHDAMYWYRQDPGQGLRLIYYSQIVNDFQKGDIAEGYSVSREKKESFPLTVTSAQKNPTAFYLCASTRGQGGTEAFFGQGTRLTVV.

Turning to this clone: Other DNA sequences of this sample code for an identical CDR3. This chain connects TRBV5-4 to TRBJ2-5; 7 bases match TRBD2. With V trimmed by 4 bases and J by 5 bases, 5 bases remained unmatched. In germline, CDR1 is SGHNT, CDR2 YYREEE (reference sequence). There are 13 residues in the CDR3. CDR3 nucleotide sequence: TGTGCCAGCAGCAGGCAGGGAGGGGAGACCCAGTACTTC. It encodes CASSRQGGETQYF.

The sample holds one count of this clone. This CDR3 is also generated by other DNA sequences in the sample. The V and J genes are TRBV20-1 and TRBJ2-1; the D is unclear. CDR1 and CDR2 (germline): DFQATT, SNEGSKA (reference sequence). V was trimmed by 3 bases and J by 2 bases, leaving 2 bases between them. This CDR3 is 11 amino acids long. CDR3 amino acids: CSARPYNEQFF. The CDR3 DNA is TGCAGTGCTAGGCCCTACAATGAGCAGTTCTTC.

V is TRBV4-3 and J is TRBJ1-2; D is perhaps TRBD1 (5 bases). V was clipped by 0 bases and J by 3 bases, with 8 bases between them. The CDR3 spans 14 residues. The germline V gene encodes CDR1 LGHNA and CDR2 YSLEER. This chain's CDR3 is CASSQDGGDYGYTF. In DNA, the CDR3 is TGCGCCAGCAGCCAAGATGGGGGGGACTATGGCTACACCTTC.

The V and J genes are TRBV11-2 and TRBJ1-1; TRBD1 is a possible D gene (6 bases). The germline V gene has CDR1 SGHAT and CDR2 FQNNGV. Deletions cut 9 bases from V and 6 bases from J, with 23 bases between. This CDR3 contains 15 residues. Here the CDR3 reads CARISQWRGYPEAFF. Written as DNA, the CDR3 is TGTGCCAGAATCTCCCAATGGAGGGGGTACCCTGAAGCTTTCTTT.

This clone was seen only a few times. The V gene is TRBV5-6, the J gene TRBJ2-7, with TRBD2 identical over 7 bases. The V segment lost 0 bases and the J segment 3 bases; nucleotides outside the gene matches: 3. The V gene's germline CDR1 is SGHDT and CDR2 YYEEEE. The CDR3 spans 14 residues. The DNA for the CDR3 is TGTGCCAGCAGCTTGGACGGACTAGGCTACGAGCAGTACTTC. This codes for CASSLDGLGYEQYF.

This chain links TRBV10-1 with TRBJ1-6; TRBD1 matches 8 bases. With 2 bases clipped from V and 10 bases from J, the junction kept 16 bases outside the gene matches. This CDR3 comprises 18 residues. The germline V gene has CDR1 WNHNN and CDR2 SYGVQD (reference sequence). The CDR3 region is CASSEPGGQGTKSSPLHF. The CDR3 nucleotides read TGCGCCAGCAGTGAGCCAGGAGGACAGGGAACGAAGTCATCACCCCTCCACTTT.